These 30 T cell receptor beta chains came from one sample sequenced in a study of human T cells and chemical hapten exposure. Time point of the sample: patch test 1, 2 weeks after DPC sensitization. Treatment reported: therapeutic diphenylcyclopropenone sensitization with weekly scalp DPC. TCRdb called the RACE reads again in MiXCR, with one record for every CDR3 protein. The table records approximately 74,000 distinct CDR3 sequences, 25% to 40% of them present only once. Sequencing used whole blood, obtained in connection with sensitization to the hapten diphenylcyclopropenone (DPC). The receptor source for this set is a man aged 35 to 55 with alopecia areata. Some clones in this sample may be carry-over from other donors' samples.

This clonotype was detected only a few times. The chain is built from TRBV12-3 or TRBV12-4 and TRBJ1-6; TRBD1 aligns across 9 bases. Unmatched junction bases numbered 10, after V lost 3 bases and J lost 7 bases. This CDR3 has 17 amino acids. The CDR3 DNA follows: TGTGCCAGCAGTTTCGGACAGGGGAGGATTGTGAATTCACCCCTCCACTTT. Amino acid sequence: CASSFGQGRIVNSPLHF.

This clonotype was seen a few times. This chain links TRBV24-1 with TRBJ1-1; D is undetermined. Per the germline V gene, CDR1 is KGHDR and CDR2 is SFDVKD. V lost 3 bases to trimming and J lost 5 bases, with 12 bases between them. The CDR3 length is 14 residues. Here the CDR3 DNA reads TGTGCCACCAGTGATGCCCAGGTCGGAACTGAAGCTTTCTTT. Protein sequence: CATSDAQVGTEAFF.

The chain employs TRBV27 and TRBJ1-2, with D perhaps matching TRBD1 (6 bases). Germline-derived CDR1 and CDR2 are MNHEY and SMNVEV (reference sequence). CDR3 length: 13 amino acids. V was cut by 2 bases and J by 7 bases, with 11 bases left in between. The CDR3 DNA sequence: TGTGCCAGCAGTTTACGGGGACAAGTTGGCTACACCTTC. This gives the protein CASSLRGQVGYTF.

This clonotype appeared a few times. The CDR3 here is CASSQVSGQRAVEAFF. The CDR3 DNA reads as TGTGCCAGCAGCCAAGTGTCGGGACAGAGGGCTGTCGAGGCTTTCTTT. The chain employs TRBV3-1 and TRBJ1-1, with TRBD1 matching 7 bases. This CDR3 comprises 16 residues. Looked up from germline, CDR1 is LGHDT and CDR2 is YNNKEL (reference sequence). V shed 1 base and J 11 bases; nucleotides not matched to a gene: 16.

This clonotype occurred a few times. This chain joins TRBV6-6 and TRBJ1-2; a possible D gene is TRBD1 (6 bases). The V end lost 7 bases, the J end lost 6 bases, and 18 bases lay between the germline ends. The length of the CDR3 is 14 residues. CDR1 MNHNY and CDR2 SVGAGI come from the germline V gene (reference sequence). The CDR3 coding sequence is TGTGCCAGCACTAAGCTCGGGACAATCAATGGCTACACCTTC. It is translated as CASTKLGTINGYTF.

The V gene is TRBV12-3 or TRBV12-4, the J gene TRBJ2-3, with D perhaps TRBD2 (5 bases). The CDR3 runs 15 residues. Trimming removed 2 bases at V and 4 bases at J, with 13 bases between. The CDR3 bases are TGTGCCAGCAGTTTAAGCGGCGGAAATTCAGATACGCAGTATTTT. This gives the protein CASSLSGGNSDTQYF.

This clonotype was counted only a few times. This chain connects TRBV28 to TRBJ2-5; D perhaps matches TRBD1 (6 bases). Trimming removed 2 bases from V and 5 bases from J, with 15 bases in between. The germline CDR1 and CDR2 sequences are MDHEN and SYDVKM. This CDR3 is built from 15 residues. CDR3 sequence (DNA): TGTGCCAGCAGTTTAGAGAGGGGGAGCATCGAGACCCAGTACTTC. Encoded protein: CASSLERGSIETQYF.

The chain couples TRBV7-2 to TRBJ2-5; 7 nucleotides match TRBD1. The CDR3 has 13 residues. Germline V gene data show CDR1 as SGHTA and CDR2 as FQGNSA. V lost 4 bases, J lost 5 bases, and 4 bases stayed unmatched. CDR3 loop: CASSYYRGETQYF. The CDR3 nucleotides are TGTGCCAGCAGCTACTACAGGGGTGAGACCCAGTACTTC.

V usage is TRBV7-9 and J usage is TRBJ2-3; 9 nucleotides line up with TRBD2. Trimming at V came to 11 bases and at J to 8 bases, leaving 17 bases not matched to a gene. Germline-derived CDR1 and CDR2 are SEHNR and FQNEAQ (reference sequence). This CDR3 comprises 15 residues. CDR3 protein: CASRLAAGGGGTQYF. CDR3 bases: TGTGCCTCCAGACTAGCGGCCGGAGGTGGAGGTACGCAGTATTTT.

The gene calls are TRBV12-3 or TRBV12-4 and TRBJ1-5; D is possibly TRBD1 (6 bases). The CDR3 length is 16 residues. The V gene lost 6 bases and the J gene lost 1 base, with 16 bases spanning the gap. The CDR3 here is CASSPSRQASNQPQHF. In nucleotides, the CDR3 is TGTGCCAGCAGCCCCTCTAGACAGGCGAGCAATCAGCCCCAGCATTTT.

The V call is TRBV2, the J call TRBJ1-1; unclear D gene. Germline CDR1 SNHLY, CDR2 FYNNEI. CDR3 length: 14 amino acids. The V end lost 8 bases, the J end lost 0 bases, and 13 bases lay between the germline ends. The CDR3 here is CASGRTAMNTEAFF. CDR3 in DNA: TGTGCCAGCGGTAGGACCGCAATGAACACTGAAGCTTTCTTT.

The rearrangement uses TRBV7-2 and TRBJ1-5, with 9 nucleotides matching TRBD1. Germline lookup yields CDR1 SGHTA and CDR2 FQGNSA. The CDR3 loop spans 15 amino acids. Trimming cost V 1 base and J 5 bases; bases outside gene matches: 3. The CDR3 DNA follows: TGTGCCAGCAGCTTAGTTGGGACAGGGTATCAGCCCCAGCATTTT. Translating gives CASSLVGTGYQPQHF.

The rearrangement links TRBV28 to TRBJ1-2; D uncertain. The CDR3 is made up of 13 amino acids. Germline CDR1 MDHEN, CDR2 SYDVKM. V dropped 6 bases and J dropped 0 bases, with 8 bases sitting between them. The CDR3 DNA is TGTGCCAGCAGGGATATGACTAACTATGGCTACACCTTC. Translation gives CASRDMTNYGYTF.

The V gene is TRBV11-1, the J gene TRBJ2-7; no reliable D call. The CDR3 runs 12 residues. The V end lost 5 bases, the J end lost 6 bases, and 11 bases lay between the germline ends. Looked up from germline, CDR1 is SGHAT and CDR2 is FQDESV (reference sequence). CDR3: CASSPDFSEQYF. Here the CDR3 DNA reads TGTGCCAGCAGCCCCGACTTTTCCGAGCAGTACTTC. The entire variable domain, with the rest obtained from reference TRBV11-1 and TRBJ2-7, is as follows: EAEVAQSPRYKITEKSQAVAFWCDPISGHATLYWYRQILGQGPELLVQFQDESVVDDSQLPKDRFSAERLKGVDSTLKIQPAELGDSAMYLCASSPDFSEQYFGPGTRLTVT.

Only a few counts were recorded for this clonotype. The rearrangement uses TRBV21-1 and TRBJ2-6. TRBV21-1 counts as a pseudogene. This CDR3 comprises 16 residues. CDR3 DNA sequence: TGTGCCAGCAGCAAAAGATGGCCTAGGGGGGCCAACGTCCTGACTTTC. It yields the protein CASSKRWPRGANVLTF.

The chain has TRBV6-5 and TRBJ2-5; D remains ambiguous. Trimming removed 8 bases at V and 0 bases at J, with 10 bases between. The CDR3 is made up of 13 amino acids. Germline V gene lookup returns CDR1 MNHEY and CDR2 SVGAGI. As DNA, the CDR3 is TGTGCCAGCGGGCGGAAGTACCAAGAGACCCAGTACTTC. This gives the protein CASGRKYQETQYF.

This clonotype was seen a few times. The V call is TRBV6-6, the J call TRBJ2-7; D might be TRBD1 or TRBD2, each matching 5 bases. The CDR3 extends over 15 amino acids. The germline V and J ends were trimmed by 7 bases and 0 bases, with 16 bases remaining between them. Germline V lookup: CDR1 MNHNY, CDR2 SVGAGI (reference sequence). The CDR3 DNA reads as TGTGCCAGCAAGATGGGGACGGCGAGCTCCTACGAGCAGTACTTC. It translates to CASKMGTASSYEQYF.

The chain recombines TRBV5-1 with TRBJ2-3, with unresolved D. The CDR3 covers 13 residues. From germline, CDR1 is SGHRS and CDR2 YFSETQ. The V and J ends lost 0 bases and 2 bases respectively, with 4 bases between them. The CDR3 protein is CASSLEFTDTQYF. The CDR3 DNA follows: TGCGCCAGCAGCTTGGAGTTCACAGATACGCAGTATTTT.

The V gene is TRBV7-3, the J gene TRBJ1-1; D ambiguous. Germline V lookup: CDR1 SGHTA, CDR2 FQGTGA. This CDR3 is built from 11 residues. Between the trimmed V and J ends, which lost 6 bases and 10 bases, there was a span of 12 bases. The CDR3 DNA is TGTGCCAGCAGGAAAGACATGGGAGCTTTCTTT. Translated, it gives CASRKDMGAFF.

The genes are TRBV6-5 and TRBJ2-7; TRBD1 is a possible D gene (8 bases). Trimming took 7 bases from V and 11 from J, leaving 18 bases between them. This CDR3 region has 12 residues. Per germline, CDR1 MNHEY and CDR2 SVGAGI. Here the CDR3 DNA reads TGTGCCAGCAAACGACAGGGGACTAAGGAGTACTTC. Protein: CASKRQGTKEYF.

The rearrangement links TRBV20-1 to TRBJ2-7; possibly TRBD1 for D (6 bases). CDR1 is DFQATT and CDR2 is SNEGSKA in the germline V gene (reference sequence). CDR3 length: 14 residues. The germline V and J ends were trimmed by 6 bases and 3 bases, with 18 bases remaining between them. CDR3 amino acids: CSANSLGTYYEQYF. The DNA for the CDR3 is TGCAGTGCCAACTCCCTCGGGACATACTACGAGCAGTACTTC.

This chain's CDR3 is CASSYQTSGELFF. The CDR3 DNA is TGTGCCAGCAGTTACCAAACTAGCGGGGAGCTGTTTTTT. V gene TRBV6-5 combines with J gene TRBJ2-2, with D perhaps TRBD2 (5 bases). Germline lookup yields CDR1 MNHEY and CDR2 SVGAGI. The CDR3 consists of 13 residues. V was clipped by 2 bases and J by 7 bases, with 8 bases between them.

The genes are TRBV3-1 and TRBJ2-3; D unresolved. V lost 1 base, J lost 3 bases, and 14 bases lay in between. The CDR3 has 16 amino acids. Germline V gives CDR1 LGHDT, CDR2 YNNKEL (reference sequence). CDR3 residues: CASSQVAASSTDTQYF. The CDR3 coding sequence is TGTGCCAGCAGCCAAGTTGCGGCAAGTTCTACAGATACGCAGTATTTT.

This clonotype came up a few times. The chain links TRBV20-1 to TRBJ2-1; D unresolved. Germline V gene lookup returns CDR1 DFQATT and CDR2 SNEGSKA (reference sequence). The CDR3 runs 14 residues. Trimming removed 0 bases at V and 0 bases at J, with 6 bases between. CDR3 nucleotides: TGCAGTGCTAGAGAGGTGAGCTCCTACAATGAGCAGTTCTTC. The encoded protein is CSAREVSSYNEQFF.

This clonotype was seen a single time. This chain links TRBV6-6 with TRBJ1-2, with D unclear. CDR1 and CDR2 (germline): MNHNY, SVGAGI (reference sequence). CDR3 size: 12 residues. The V and J ends lost 6 bases and 1 base respectively, with 6 bases between them. The CDR3 DNA reads as TGTGCCAGCAGACGGGATAACTATGGCTACACCTTC. Its translation is CASRRDNYGYTF.

The chain is built from TRBV7-6 and TRBJ1-3; tentatively, D is TRBD1 (6 bases). The CDR3 is 15 amino acids. V was shortened by 5 bases and J by 4 bases, with 15 bases between the two germline ends. Germline CDR1 reads SGHVS; CDR2 reads FNYEAQ. DNA of the CDR3: TGTGCCAGCAGCCGGGGGAGTGGGACAGGAAACACCATATATTTT. Translated: CASSRGSGTGNTIYF.

The genes are TRBV7-2 and TRBJ2-1; D tentatively fits TRBD1 or TRBD2 (5 bases each). The CDR3 runs to 13 residues. Trimming removed 4 bases from V and 14 bases from J, with 18 bases in between. Germline CDR1 and CDR2: SGHTA and FQGNSA. The CDR3 bases are TGTGCCAGCAGCTCACAGGATCTACTGGAGGAGTTCTTC. This translates into CASSSQDLLEEFF.

The V gene is TRBV5-6, the J gene TRBJ2-4; 7 bases line up with TRBD1. Germline values: CDR1 SGHDT, CDR2 YYEEEE. CDR3 size: 15 residues. V lost 1 base to trimming and J lost 4 bases; unmatched junction nucleotides: 5. For the CDR3, the DNA is TGTGCCAGCAGCTTGATACAGGGGAAGAAAAACATTCAGTACTTC. It translates to CASSLIQGKKNIQYF. Combining the CDR3 with reference TRBV5-6 and TRBJ2-4 gives the whole variable domain DAGVTQSPTHLIKTRGQQVTLRCSPKSGHDTVSWYQQALGQGPQFIFQYYEEEERQRGNFPDRFSGHQFPNYSSELNVNALLLGDSALYLCASSLIQGKKNIQYFGAGTRLSVL.

This clonotype was counted a few times. The chain uses TRBV19 and TRBJ2-1, with D perhaps matching TRBD2 (6 bases). Deletions cut 5 bases from V and 0 bases from J, with 14 bases between. The CDR3 totals 16 residues. CDR1 LNHDA and CDR2 SQIVND come from the germline V gene (reference sequence). The CDR3 DNA sequence: TGTGCCAGTAGTCGTACAACTAGCAGCTCCTACAATGAGCAGTTCTTC. Translating gives CASSRTTSSSYNEQFF.

The rearrangement joins TRBV5-1 to TRBJ1-2; no clear D gene. The CDR3 has 14 residues. Germline V gene lookup returns CDR1 SGHRS and CDR2 YFSETQ. Trimming pared 4 bases from V and 7 bases from J, leaving 17 bases between. The CDR3 loop reads CASSANIGAGGYTF. The CDR3 coding sequence is TGCGCCAGCAGCGCAAACATCGGAGCTGGTGGCTACACCTTC.